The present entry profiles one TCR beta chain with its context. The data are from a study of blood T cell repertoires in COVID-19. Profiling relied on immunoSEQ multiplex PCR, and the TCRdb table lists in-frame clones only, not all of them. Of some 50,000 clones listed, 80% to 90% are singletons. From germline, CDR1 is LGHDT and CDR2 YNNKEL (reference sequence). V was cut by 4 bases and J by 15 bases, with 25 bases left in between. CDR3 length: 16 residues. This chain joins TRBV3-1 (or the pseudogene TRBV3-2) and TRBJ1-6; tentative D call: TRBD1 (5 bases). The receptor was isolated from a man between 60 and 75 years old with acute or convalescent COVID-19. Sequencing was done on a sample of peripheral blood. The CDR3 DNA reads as TGTGCCAGCAGCCCGCGCCCCCTCGGGCAGGGTGGGCTCCTCCACTTT. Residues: CASSPRPLGQGGLLHF.